This section outlines one TCR beta chain sequence together with its context. These data originate in a study of control samples from healthy donors and cancer patients. J gave up 1 base and V 5 bases, and 4 bases lay outside the gene matches. The CDR3 has 15 residues. Germline CDR1 reads SGHAT; CDR2 reads FQNNGV. Profiling relied on immunoSEQ multiplex PCR, and the TCRdb table lists in-frame clones only, not all of them. The profile shows about 120,000 clones, about 91% of them singletons. The TCR was taken from a man aged 40-50 years in good health. Source material: blood. V is TRBV11-2 and J is TRBJ2-7, with TRBD2 matching 11 bases. The CDR3: CASSKLAGDSYEQYF. CDR3 nucleotide sequence: TGTGCCAGCAGCAAACTAGCGGGGGATTCCTACGAGCAGTACTTC.